The 19 T cell receptor beta chains below were found in one sample sequenced in a study of T-cell memory formation after mild COVID-19. TCRdb passed the 5' RACE reads through MiXCR, listing each CDR3 protein once. The sample holds roughly 600,000 distinct CDR3 sequences, roughly 18% seen once. Sequenced input: PBMCs or a T cell subset sorted from them (not recorded which). The origin of the receptors is an adult woman who had mild COVID-19 (a few samples of this study predate the infection). Cell type and time point are not known.

This clonotype was seen a few times. The rearrangement links TRBV7-3 to TRBJ2-3; a weak D match, TRBD1 (7 bases). Germline assignment: CDR1 SGHTA and CDR2 FQGTGA. Trimming stripped 0 bases from V and 2 bases from J, with 12 bases between. The CDR3 has 16 amino acids. The CDR3 DNA is TGTGCCAGCAGCTTAACGGGAGGACAGGCCACAGATACGCAGTATTTT. Its protein product is CASSLTGGQATDTQYF.

This clonotype occurred a few times. This chain links TRBV7-9 with TRBJ2-1, with D unresolved. The CDR3 is made up of 12 amino acids. V gave up 6 bases and J gave up 5 bases, with 8 bases separating them. CDR1 is SEHNR and CDR2 is FQNEAQ in the germline V gene (reference sequence). This chain's CDR3 is CASSPLDNEQFF. CDR3 bases: TGTGCCAGCAGTCCCTTGGACAATGAGCAGTTCTTC.

There are a few counts of this clonotype. The V gene is TRBV25-1, the J gene TRBJ1-1; unclear D gene. Germline lookup yields CDR1 MGHDK and CDR2 SYGVNS. This CDR3 is built from 16 residues. Trimming shortened V by 1 base and J by 2 bases, and 14 bases separated the two germline ends. DNA for the CDR3: TGTGCCAGCAGTGAATCAATAGACAAGGGAAACACTGAAGCTTTCTTT. It yields the protein CASSESIDKGNTEAFF.

This clonotype occurred many times. The rearrangement links TRBV12-3 or TRBV12-4 to TRBJ2-3; D is perhaps TRBD1 (5 bases). The CDR3 has 14 amino acids. Trimming pared 2 bases from V and 1 base from J, leaving 7 bases between. CDR3 sequence reads: CASSLQQGTDTQYF. In nucleotides, the CDR3 is TGTGCCAGCAGTTTACAACAGGGCACAGATACGCAGTATTTT.

The chain recombines TRBV2 with TRBJ2-7; 9 positions agree with TRBD2. CDR1 is SNHLY and CDR2 is FYNNEI in the germline V gene. CDR3 length equals 15 residues. The V and J ends lost 6 bases and 4 bases, in that order; junction bases with no gene match: 10. CDR3 region: CASRMRAGGLYEQYF. The CDR3 bases are TGTGCCAGCAGAATGCGGGCGGGGGGGCTGTACGAGCAGTACTTC. Full variable domain (remainder filled in from reference TRBV2 and TRBJ2-7): EPEVTQTPSHQVTQMGQEVILRCVPISNHLYFYWYRQILGQKVEFLVSFYNNEISEKSEIFDDQFSVERPDGSNFTLKIRSTKLEDSAMYFCASRMRAGGLYEQYFGPGTRLTVT.

The rearrangement joins TRBV7-6 to TRBJ2-1; 7 nucleotides agree with TRBD2. The germline V gene encodes CDR1 SGHVS and CDR2 FNYEAQ. The CDR3 is 14 amino acids. With 3 bases clipped from V and 5 bases from J, the junction kept 4 bases outside the gene matches. The DNA for the CDR3 is TGTGCCAGCAGCTTGTTCCTAGCGGACAATGAGCAGTTCTTC. Its protein product is CASSLFLADNEQFF.

J is TRBJ2-7 and V is TRBV7-2, with 7 bases identical to TRBD2. Per the germline V gene, CDR1 is SGHTA and CDR2 is FQGNSA. After removal of 5 bases from V and 0 bases from J, the junction contained 10 bases not matched to a gene. CDR3 length: 16 amino acids. For the CDR3, the DNA is TGTGCCAGCAGCCTATCTAGCGGCCCTAGCTCCTACGAGCAGTACTTC. Its translation is CASSLSSGPSSYEQYF.

The chain links TRBV6-6 to TRBJ1-4; unclear D gene. The V end lost 0 bases, the J end lost 0 bases, and 5 bases lay between the germline ends. CDR3 size: 15 residues. Germline CDR1 is MNHNY and CDR2 is SVGAGI (reference sequence). CDR3 in DNA: TGTGCCAGCAGTTACTCTCGGGCAACTAATGAAAAACTGTTTTTT. Protein sequence: CASSYSRATNEKLFF.

This CDR3 is CASSLGGTGNEQFF. The CDR3 region has the DNA TGCGCCAGCAGCTTGGGGGGGACAGGTAATGAGCAGTTCTTC. The rearrangement joins TRBV5-1 to TRBJ2-1, with 8 positions matching TRBD1. The V gene end was trimmed by 0 bases and the J gene end by 7 bases; junction bases not matched to a gene: 3. Germline CDR1 reads SGHRS; CDR2 reads YFSETQ. CDR3 length: 14 amino acids.

The table lists this clonotype with a few counts. This chain joins TRBV3-1 and TRBJ2-1; 8 nucleotides align to TRBD1. With 1 base clipped from V and 6 bases from J, the junction kept 5 bases outside the gene matches. The CDR3 contains 15 residues. Germline loops: CDR1 LGHDT, CDR2 YNNKEL (reference sequence). CDR3 loop: CASSQVGQGINEQFF. CDR3 nucleotide sequence: TGTGCCAGCAGCCAAGTAGGACAGGGTATCAATGAGCAGTTCTTC.

The chain recombines TRBV12-3 or TRBV12-4 with TRBJ1-1; maybe TRBD1 (5 bases). The length of the CDR3 is 15 residues. The V and J ends lost 6 bases and 2 bases respectively, with 16 bases between them. CDR3 loop: CASSRRGGINTEAFF. DNA for the CDR3: TGTGCCAGCAGCCGCCGGGGGGGGATAAACACTGAAGCTTTCTTT.

This clonotype was counted between two and nine times. The rearrangement joins TRBV5-1 to TRBJ1-2; the match to TRBD1 covers 10 bases. The CDR3 covers 18 residues. Per germline, CDR1 SGHRS and CDR2 YFSETQ. Trimming took 0 bases from V and 4 from J; bases not matched to a gene: 12. The CDR3 is CASSLVSGTGALGYGYTF. Written as DNA, the CDR3 is TGCGCCAGCAGCTTGGTGTCCGGGACAGGGGCTCTGGGCTATGGCTACACCTTC.

V gene TRBV12-3 or TRBV12-4 combines with J gene TRBJ2-5; 11 nucleotides agree with TRBD2. V lost 1 base, J lost 4 bases, and 5 bases stayed unmatched. This CDR3 contains 16 residues. CDR3 region: CASSLVRLAGGETQYF. DNA of the CDR3: TGTGCCAGCAGTTTAGTTCGGCTAGCGGGAGGAGAGACCCAGTACTTC.

In its sample, this clonotype was seen a few times. V gene TRBV9 combines with J gene TRBJ2-7; 8 nucleotides agree with TRBD1. The germline V gene encodes CDR1 SGDLS and CDR2 YYNGEE. The CDR3 runs 16 residues. J lost 5 bases, V lost 3 bases, and 13 bases had no gene match. The CDR3 protein is CASSARGTGQTHEQYF. The CDR3, as DNA: TGTGCCAGCAGCGCTAGAGGGACAGGACAAACCCACGAGCAGTACTTC.

The chain is built from TRBV27 and TRBJ1-2; D unresolved. The V and J ends lost 2 bases and 8 bases respectively, with 18 bases between them. The CDR3 covers 15 residues. Germline CDR1 MNHEY, CDR2 SMNVEV (reference sequence). CDR3 in amino acids: CASSLSPGPPEGYTF. CDR3 DNA sequence: TGTGCCAGCAGTTTAAGCCCCGGGCCCCCGGAGGGCTACACCTTC.

The table lists this clonotype with many counts. The rearrangement uses TRBV12-3 or TRBV12-4 and TRBJ1-1; the D is unclear. The CDR3 totals 10 residues. Trimming shortened V by 5 bases and J by 5 bases, and 3 bases separated the two germline ends. In nucleotides, the CDR3 is TGTGCCAGCAGTATTACTGAAGCTTTCTTT. The encoded protein is CASSITEAFF.

This chain connects TRBV20-1 to TRBJ1-5; D unclear. This CDR3 has 15 residues. Germline CDR1 DFQATT, CDR2 SNEGSKA (reference sequence). Trimming pared 4 bases from V and 2 bases from J, leaving 15 bases between. The CDR3 reads CSATPSDRGNQPQHF. CDR3 DNA sequence: TGCAGTGCTACCCCCTCGGATCGAGGCAATCAGCCCCAGCATTTT.

The chain joins TRBV7-2 to TRBJ1-1, with D unclear. The CDR3 contains 13 residues. V shed 0 bases and J shed 6 bases, with 8 bases lying between them. Germline V gene lookup returns CDR1 SGHTA and CDR2 FQGNSA. The chain's CDR3 is CASSLAPQAEAFF. CDR3 sequence (DNA): TGTGCCAGCAGCTTAGCGCCCCAGGCTGAAGCTTTCTTT.

This clonotype was found a few times. The genes are TRBV20-1 and TRBJ1-5, with TRBD1 identical over 7 bases. The J segment lost 3 bases and the V segment lost 0 bases, leaving 8 bases of the junction unmatched. Looked up from germline, CDR1 is DFQATT and CDR2 is SNEGSKA (reference sequence). The length of the CDR3 is 16 residues. Here the CDR3 DNA reads TGCAGTGCTAGAGATACCGGGACAGCTAACAATCAGCCCCAGCATTTT. This encodes CSARDTGTANNQPQHF.